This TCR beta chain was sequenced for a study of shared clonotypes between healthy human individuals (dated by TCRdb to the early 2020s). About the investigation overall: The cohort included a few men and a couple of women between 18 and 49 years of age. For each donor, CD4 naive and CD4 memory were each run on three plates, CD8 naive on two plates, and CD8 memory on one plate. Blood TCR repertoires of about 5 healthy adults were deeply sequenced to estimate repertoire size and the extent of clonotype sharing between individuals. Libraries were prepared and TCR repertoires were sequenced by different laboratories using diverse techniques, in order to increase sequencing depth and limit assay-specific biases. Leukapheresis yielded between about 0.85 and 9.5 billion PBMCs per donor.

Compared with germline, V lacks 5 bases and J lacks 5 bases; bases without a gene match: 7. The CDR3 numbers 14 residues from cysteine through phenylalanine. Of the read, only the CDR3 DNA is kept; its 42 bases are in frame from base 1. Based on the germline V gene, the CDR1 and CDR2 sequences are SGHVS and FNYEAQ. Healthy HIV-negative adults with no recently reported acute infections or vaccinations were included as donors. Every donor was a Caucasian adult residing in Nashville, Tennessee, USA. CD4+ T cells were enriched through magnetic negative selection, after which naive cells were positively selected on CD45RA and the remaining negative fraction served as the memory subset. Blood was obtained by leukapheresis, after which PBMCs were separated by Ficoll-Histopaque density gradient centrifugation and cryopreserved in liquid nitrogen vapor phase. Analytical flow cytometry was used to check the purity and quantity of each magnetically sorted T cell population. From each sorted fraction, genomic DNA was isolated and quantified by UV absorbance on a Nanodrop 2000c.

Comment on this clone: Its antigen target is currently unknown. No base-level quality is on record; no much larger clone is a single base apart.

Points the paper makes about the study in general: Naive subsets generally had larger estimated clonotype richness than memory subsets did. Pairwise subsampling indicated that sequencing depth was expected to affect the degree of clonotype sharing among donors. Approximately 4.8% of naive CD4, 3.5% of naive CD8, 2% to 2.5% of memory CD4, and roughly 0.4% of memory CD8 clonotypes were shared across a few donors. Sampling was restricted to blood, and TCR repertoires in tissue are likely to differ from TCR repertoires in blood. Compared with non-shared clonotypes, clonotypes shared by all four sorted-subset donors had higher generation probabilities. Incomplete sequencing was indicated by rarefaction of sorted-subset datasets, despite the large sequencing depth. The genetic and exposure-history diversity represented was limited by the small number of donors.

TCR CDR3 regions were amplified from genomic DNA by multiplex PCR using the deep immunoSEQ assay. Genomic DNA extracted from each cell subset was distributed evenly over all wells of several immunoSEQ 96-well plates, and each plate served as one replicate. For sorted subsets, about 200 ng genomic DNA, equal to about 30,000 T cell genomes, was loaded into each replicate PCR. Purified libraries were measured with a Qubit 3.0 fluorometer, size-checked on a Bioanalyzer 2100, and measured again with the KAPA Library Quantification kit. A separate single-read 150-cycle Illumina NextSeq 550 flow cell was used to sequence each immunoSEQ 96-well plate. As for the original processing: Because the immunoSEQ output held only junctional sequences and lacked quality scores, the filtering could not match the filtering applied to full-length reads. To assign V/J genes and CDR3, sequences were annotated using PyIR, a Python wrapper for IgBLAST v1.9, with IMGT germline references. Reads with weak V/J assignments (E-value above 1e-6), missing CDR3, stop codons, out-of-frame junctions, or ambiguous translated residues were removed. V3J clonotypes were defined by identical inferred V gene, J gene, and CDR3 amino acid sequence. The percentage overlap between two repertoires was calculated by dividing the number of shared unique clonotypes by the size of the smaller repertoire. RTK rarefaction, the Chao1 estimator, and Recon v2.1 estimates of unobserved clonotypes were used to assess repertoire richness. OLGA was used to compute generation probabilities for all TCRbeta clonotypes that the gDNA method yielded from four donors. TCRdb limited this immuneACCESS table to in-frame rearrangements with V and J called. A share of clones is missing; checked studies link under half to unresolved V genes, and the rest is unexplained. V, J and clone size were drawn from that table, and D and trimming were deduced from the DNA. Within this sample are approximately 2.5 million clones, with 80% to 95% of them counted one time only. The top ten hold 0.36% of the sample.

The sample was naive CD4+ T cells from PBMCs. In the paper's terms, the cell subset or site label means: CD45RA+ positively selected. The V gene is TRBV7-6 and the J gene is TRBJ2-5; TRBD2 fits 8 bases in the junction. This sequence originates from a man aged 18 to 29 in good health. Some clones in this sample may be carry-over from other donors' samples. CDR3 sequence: CASSPNPGGETQYF. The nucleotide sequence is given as TGTGCCAGCAGCCCTAACCCGGGGGGGGAGACCCAGTACTTC. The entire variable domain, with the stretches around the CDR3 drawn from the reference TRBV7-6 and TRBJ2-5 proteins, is GAGVSQSPRYKVTKRGQDVALRCDPISGHVSLYWYRQALGQGPEFLTYFNYEAQQDKSGLPNDRFSAERPEGSISTLTIQRTEQRDSAMYRCASSPNPGGETQYFGPGTRLLVL.